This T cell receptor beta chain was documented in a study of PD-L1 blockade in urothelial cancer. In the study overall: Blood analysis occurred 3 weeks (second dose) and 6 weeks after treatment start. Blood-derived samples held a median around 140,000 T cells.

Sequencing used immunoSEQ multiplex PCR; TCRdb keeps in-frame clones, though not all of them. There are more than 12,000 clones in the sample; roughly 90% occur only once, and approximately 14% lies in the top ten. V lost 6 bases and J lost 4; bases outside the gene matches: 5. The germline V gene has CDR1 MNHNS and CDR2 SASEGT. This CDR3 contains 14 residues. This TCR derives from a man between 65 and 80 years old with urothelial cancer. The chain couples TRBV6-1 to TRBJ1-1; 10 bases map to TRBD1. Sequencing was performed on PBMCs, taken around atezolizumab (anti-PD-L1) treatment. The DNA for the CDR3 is TGTGCCAGCAGGACAGGGGGCTTGAGCACTGAAGCTTTCTTT. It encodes CASRTGGLSTEAFF.